This T cell receptor beta chain was identified in a study of cytomegalovirus exposure and HLA in healthy donors (dated by TCRdb to about 2017). Turning to the overall study: According to an earlier analysis of around 600 of the donors, some 180 million T cells yielded some 110 million unique TCR beta sequences and roughly 280 Gb of sequence data. High-throughput TCR immunosequencing, statistical association of individual TCRs with disease status, and machine learning were combined to predict cytomegalovirus infection status. Because of strong linkage in the cohort, four to six DR-DQ haplotypes were treated as single units for association and clustering. An earlier analysis of 587 of the donors used high-throughput TCR beta sequencing to judge whether each TCR beta V gene segment behaved as functional or pseudogenic. Among under 450 genotyped donors of the cohort, an average of approximately 240,000 unique TCR beta nucleotide sequences were sequenced per donor, around a sixth of them non-productive. The T cell repertoires of some 700 subjects were profiled by immunosequencing and related to cytomegalovirus serostatus. Donor age, sex, ethnicity and CMV serostatus were compiled alongside the repertoire data. HLA typing included class I and class II loci at four-digit resolution. A later genetic analysis took genome-wide SNP genotypes for about three fifths of the 666 donors and used that subset as a discovery cohort. The aim of the study was to test whether cataloging public T cell receptors could identify signatures of past pathogen exposure. Along with the approximately 600-subject first cohort, a separate validation cohort of around 110 different subjects was used. Roughly 300 gigabases of sequencing data and approximately 91 million unique TCR sequences made up an early release that covered several hundred HLA-typed donors. A later analysis re-examined previously published TCR beta repertoires from about 670 donors and added high-resolution HLA genotyping to investigate patterns of TCR occurrence. Rather than drawing on any new phenotypic data, the later analysis identified candidate immune exposures from TCR beta sequences and the way those sequences occurred across donors. The number of typed donors differed by locus: about 620-640 for A, B, C, DRB1 and DQB1; about 520 for DQA1; about 600 for DPA1; and some 470 for DPB1. All discovery cohort repertoires had been generated using a single sequencing platform. Of the roughly 390 genotyped donors, 75% to 85% were placed in the genetic ancestry cluster associated with self-reported Caucasian donors. The investigation overall reported the following: In a later analysis, about 16,000 TCR beta sequences were associated with specific HLA alleles at a false discovery rate of 0.05. Three of the identified cytomegalovirus-associated TCR beta chains were confirmed in vitro to be specific for cytomegalovirus antigens. Across donors, most TCR sequences were observed very rarely, whereas some public TCRs were present in many individuals. In a later analysis, TCR association rates were found to vary across HLA loci, with the most associated TCRs seen for DRB1 alleles and the fewest for HLA-C alleles. Sequencing depth was assumed to be roughly uniform across donors in the presence/absence analyses, though that assumption may not hold. Some IMGT-functional V segments, including TRBV6-2 and TRBV6-3, could not be told apart with the 87-base-pair reads, so those segments were excluded. Fewer than 20 rarely observed V segments, including chromosome 9 orphons, were excluded from the earlier analysis of almost 600 of the donors because counts were too low. In a later analysis, HLA-associated TCR beta chains were found to be more clonally expanded and to have lower generation probabilities than equally common non-associated chains. This cohort had only TCR beta chains sequenced, and the lack of alpha or paired-chain data limited which features could be detected. Because HLA typing was unavailable for some donors at each locus, only the typed subset was used in association tests. The classifier was reported to diagnose cytomegalovirus status with high specificity and sensitivity in both the original cohort and the validation cohort. The authors suggested that the approach could potentially be extended to other disease states and immunological phenotypes. Assigning TCR associations to individual alleles was difficult when HLA alleles, especially DR and DQ, strongly co-occurred. In a later genetic analysis, a missense DCLRE1C variant was associated with V-gene and J-gene trimming of TCR beta chains, and the association was replicated in an independent cohort. The study gave a list of about 150 TCR beta chains associated with cytomegalovirus. For the cohort, immune exposure information was limited to CMV serostatus. Compared with the approximately 700-donor mean, donors in an Asian-associated ancestry cluster had fewer N-insertions in productive TCRs, according to a later genetic analysis. Several of the top co-occurrence clusters appeared to be linked to parvovirus B19, influenza, CMV and Epstein-Barr virus, according to a later analysis. A cluster of highly shared sequence variants was judged likely to be a technical artifact of the sequencing pipeline. Most CMV-associated TCR beta chains appeared to be HLA-restricted in a later analysis, and the HLA associations seemed to be driven largely by CMV exposure. An earlier analysis of approximately 600 of the donors showed that most TCR beta V segments appeared in productive rearrangements either about 87% or about 30% of the time, which broadly matched IMGT annotations. Correlated functional status among segregating V segments might reflect linkage disequilibrium, but an unknown experimental factor could not be ruled out. A further reported finding was that TCR beta sequences accurately predicted the HLA-A and HLA-B alleles for most subjects in the first cohort.

Of note for this clone: The target of this receptor is not known. One base away there is no much larger clone; base qualities are not given.

The CDR3, from cysteine to phenylalanine, totals 14 residues. The kept DNA is CDR3 alone, 42 bases in frame from the first base. The germline V gene gives CDR1 as MNHNS and CDR2 as SASEGT. Germline trimming: 5 bases from V, 5 bases from J; junction bases outside gene matches: 4. The cohort comprised some 700 healthy bone marrow donors. At the time of sampling, all cohort members were nominally healthy, though unrecorded immune exposures were likely present. The donor tested CMV seropositive and was one of the 289 seropositive cohort members. A peripheral blood sample was provided by each donor, and peripheral blood mononuclear cells were used for TCR beta sequencing. Genomic DNA extraction from the blood cell samples was performed with the Qiagen DNeasy Blood Extraction Kit. The method was the immunoSEQ multiplex PCR assay. The multiplex PCR relied on a mix of 60 forward primers for TCR Vbeta segments and 13 reverse primers for TCR Jbeta segments. The CDR3 region of rearranged TCR beta genes was amplified from genomic DNA with a multiplex PCR assay. On the Illumina HiSeq System, the amplified TCR beta libraries were sequenced as 87-base-pair reads. The study's own analysis went as follows. A later analysis counted about 80 million unique TCR beta chains across the 500 to 850 repertoires, and 9 million to 14 million of these chains were shared by at least two donors. Raw reads were error-corrected and collapsed into unique sequences with a nearest-neighbor algorithm that merged closely related sequences to remove PCR and sequencing errors. CDR3 sequences were aligned to IMGT reference sequences to assign V, D and J gene segments. Each retained sequence needed at least a six-nucleotide match to both a V gene segment and a J gene segment. Rearrangements were classified as productive when the CDR3 lacked stop codons and remained in frame with V and J, and all other rearrangements were classified as non-productive. Following IMGT convention, CDR3 was defined as the stretch from the second conserved V-encoded cysteine up to the conserved J-encoded phenylalanine. Sequences without an unambiguous match to a single V gene segment were excluded from the earlier analysis of about 600 of the donors. In an earlier analysis of several hundred of the donors, V segments were called functional above 56.7% productive rearrangements and were called segregating when the between-donor standard deviation exceeded 5%. A statistical classification framework was developed to diagnose cytomegalovirus status using the catalog of TCR beta chain sequences. In a later analysis, V and J genes were assigned by comparing TCR nucleotide sequences against IMGT/GENE-DB human TR gene sequences. The TCRdist pipeline was used in a later analysis to assign CDR3 sequences and most-parsimonious VDJ recombination scenarios. In a later analysis, each TCR beta chain was defined by its CDR3 amino acid sequence together with its V-gene family, and reads without a unique V-gene family were excluded. A later analysis removed nearly 600 highly shared, low-generation-probability nucleotide sequences to deal with suspected cross-contamination and a sequencing artifact. For each public chain, a later analysis derived a clonal expansion index from normalized ranks of inferred template counts within each repertoire. In a later analysis, generation probabilities were computed with a VDJ recombination model fitted to out-of-frame rearrangements, and the resulting probabilities were checked against IGoR. In a later analysis, TCR-TCR, TCR-HLA and TCR-CMV co-occurrence was scored with hypergeometric tests, and a repertoire-size bias correction was applied to TCR pairs. To estimate false discovery rates, a later analysis permuted the HLA or CMV assignments 20 times. A later analysis grouped co-occurring TCRs with DBSCAN, adding TCRdist sequence similarity when clustering within HLA-allele-positive subsets. Repertoires with fewer than 30,000 or more than 120,000 public chains, plus five repertoires with anomalous nucleotide sharing, were excluded from co-occurrence clustering. This is the immuneACCESS table as TCRdb keeps it, with only in-frame sequences that have V and J called. A part of the clones is gone; compared with another copy, unresolved V genes explain less than half, and the rest is unexplained. V and J calls and clone size are those listed in that table; D and trimming were worked out from the DNA. This sample is represented by some 150,000 clones; approximately 80% of them were singletons. The ten largest make up more than 3.5% of the sample.

This sequence uses TRBV6-1 and TRBJ2-1; 9 central bases correspond to TRBD2. Input material: PBMCs. This receptor was identified in a man younger than 45 in good health and CMV-seropositive. Read as DNA, the sequence is TGTGCCAGCAGTCTAGCGGGGTATGACAATGAGCAGTTCTTC. It translates as CASSLAGYDNEQFF.